The TCR beta chain described here comes from a study of blood T cell repertoires in COVID-19. The CDR3 sequence is 14 residues long. With V trimmed by 5 bases and J by 6 bases, 6 bases remained unmatched. Germline V gives CDR1 LNHDA, CDR2 SQIVND (reference sequence). Profiling relied on immunoSEQ multiplex PCR, and the TCRdb table lists in-frame clones only, not all of them. This table holds about 50,000 clones, 90% found once. Sequencing was performed on peripheral blood. This TCR was recovered from a human donor in a cohort sampled during active COVID-19. V and J are TRBV19 and TRBJ2-7, with 11 bases lining up with TRBD1. Here the CDR3 reads CASSVRDRGFEQYF. The CDR3 DNA is TGTGCCAGTAGTGTCCGGGACAGGGGGTTCGAGCAGTACTTC. The variable domain in full, completed from reference TRBV19 and TRBJ2-7, reads DGGITQSPKYLFRKEGQNVTLSCEQNLNHDAMYWYRQDPGQGLRLIYYSQIVNDFQKGDIAEGYSVSREKKESFPLTVTSAQKNPTAFYLCASSVRDRGFEQYFGPGTRLTVT.